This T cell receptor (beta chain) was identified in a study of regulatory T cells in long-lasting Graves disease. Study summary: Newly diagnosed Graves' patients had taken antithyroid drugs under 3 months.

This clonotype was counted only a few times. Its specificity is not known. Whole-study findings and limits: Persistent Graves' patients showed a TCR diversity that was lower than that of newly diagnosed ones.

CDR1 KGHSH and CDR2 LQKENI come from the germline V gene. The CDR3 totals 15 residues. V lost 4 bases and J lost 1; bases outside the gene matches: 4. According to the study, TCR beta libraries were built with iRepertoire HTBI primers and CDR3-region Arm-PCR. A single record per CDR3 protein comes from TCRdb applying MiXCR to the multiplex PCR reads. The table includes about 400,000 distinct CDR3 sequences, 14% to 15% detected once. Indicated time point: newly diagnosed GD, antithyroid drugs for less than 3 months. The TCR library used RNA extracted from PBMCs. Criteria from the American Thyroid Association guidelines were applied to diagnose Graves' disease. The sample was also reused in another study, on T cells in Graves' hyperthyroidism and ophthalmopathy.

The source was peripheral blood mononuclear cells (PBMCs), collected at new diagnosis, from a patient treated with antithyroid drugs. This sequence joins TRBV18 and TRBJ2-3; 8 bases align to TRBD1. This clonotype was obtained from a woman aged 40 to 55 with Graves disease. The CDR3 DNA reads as TGTGCCAGCTCACAGGGACAGGTGGGCACAGATACGCAGTATTTT. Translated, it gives CASSQGQVGTDTQYF.